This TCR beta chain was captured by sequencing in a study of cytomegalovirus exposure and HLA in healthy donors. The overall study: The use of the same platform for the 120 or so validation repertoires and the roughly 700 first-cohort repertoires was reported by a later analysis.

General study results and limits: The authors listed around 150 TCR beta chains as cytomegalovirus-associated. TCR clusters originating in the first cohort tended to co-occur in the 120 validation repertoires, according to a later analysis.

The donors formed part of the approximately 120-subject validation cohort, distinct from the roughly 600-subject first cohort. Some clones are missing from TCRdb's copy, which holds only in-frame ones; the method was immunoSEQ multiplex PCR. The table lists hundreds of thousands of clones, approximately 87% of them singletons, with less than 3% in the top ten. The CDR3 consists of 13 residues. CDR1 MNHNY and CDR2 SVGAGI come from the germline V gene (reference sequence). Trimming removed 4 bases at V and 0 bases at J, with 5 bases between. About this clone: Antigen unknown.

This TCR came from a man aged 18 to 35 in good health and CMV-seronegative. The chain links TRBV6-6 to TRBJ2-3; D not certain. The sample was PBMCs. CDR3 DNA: TGTGCCAGCAGTTTACTGAGCACAGATACGCAGTATTTT. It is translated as CASSLLSTDTQYF.